A single sample gave rise to the 21 T cell receptor beta chains below, sequenced in a study of blood T cell repertoires in COVID-19. Assay: immunoSEQ multiplex PCR; the TCRdb copy retains only in-frame clones and omits some. The table has hundreds of thousands of clones, 75% to 90% seen once. Sequencing input: peripheral blood. Receptors originate from a woman in her 30s with active or convalescent COVID-19.

This clone was detected once. The chain uses TRBV6-5 and TRBJ2-1; 12 nucleotides match TRBD2. Germline V lookup: CDR1 MNHEY, CDR2 SVGAGI. Trimming took 6 bases from V and 8 from J; bases not matched to a gene: 8. The CDR3 consists of 15 residues. The CDR3 DNA sequence: TGTGCCAGCAGACTAACTAGCGGGGGGCTGTATGAGCAGTTCTTC. Protein: CASRLTSGGLYEQFF.

The chain couples TRBV6-2 or TRBV6-3 to TRBJ2-3, with D possibly TRBD2 on 5 matching bases. V lost 0 bases and J lost 2, with 9 bases in between. CDR3 length: 15 residues. Germline CDR1 reads MNHEY; CDR2 reads SVGEGT. This CDR3 is CASSYSQADTDTQYF. In nucleotides, the CDR3 is TGTGCCAGCAGTTACTCCCAAGCGGACACAGATACGCAGTATTTT.

This chain uses TRBV25-1 with TRBJ1-4, with 9 bases lining up with TRBD1. V shed 2 bases, J shed 1 base, and the junction held 2 bases outside the gene matches. The CDR3 covers 16 residues. Per germline, CDR1 MGHDK and CDR2 SYGVNS. The CDR3: CASSEHRGQTNEKLFF. The CDR3 DNA sequence: TGTGCCAGCAGTGAACACAGGGGGCAAACTAATGAAAAACTGTTTTTT.

The chain combines TRBV19 with TRBJ2-7; D perhaps matches TRBD1 (6 bases). The CDR3 has 15 residues. Germline values: CDR1 LNHDA, CDR2 SQIVND (reference sequence). Trimming pared 1 base from V and 0 bases from J, leaving 10 bases between. CDR3 residues: CASSIVWDNSYEQYF. The CDR3 DNA follows: TGTGCCAGTAGTATAGTATGGGACAACTCCTACGAGCAGTACTTC.

The rearrangement joins TRBV7-8 to TRBJ1-2; 10 bases are shared with TRBD1. The ends lost 4 bases at V and 8 bases at J; junction bases unmatched: 13. CDR3 length: 16 amino acids. CDR1 and CDR2 from the germline V gene are SGHVS and FQNEAQ. The CDR3: CASSSSPGQGIGGYTF. The CDR3 DNA follows: TGTGCCAGCAGCTCATCACCGGGACAGGGGATCGGGGGCTACACCTTC.

The V and J genes are TRBV7-9 and TRBJ2-7; D is unclear. V lost 5 bases to trimming and J lost 6 bases, with 20 bases between them. The CDR3 has 15 residues. CDR1 and CDR2 from the germline V gene are SEHNR and FQNEAQ (reference sequence). The CDR3 protein is CASSRVQVPVGEQYF. The CDR3 nucleotides read TGTGCCAGCAGCCGCGTCCAGGTTCCAGTGGGCGAGCAGTACTTC. Filled out from reference TRBV7-9 and TRBJ2-7, the complete variable domain reads DTGVSQNPRHKITKRGQNVTFRCDPISEHNRLYWYRQTLGQGPEFLTYFQNEAQLEKSRLLSDRFSAERPKGSFSTLEIQRTEQGDSAMYLCASSRVQVPVGEQYFGPGTRLTVT.

The chain has TRBV6-5 and TRBJ2-2; D gene ambiguous. Germline CDR1 and CDR2: MNHEY and SVGAGI. V was shortened by 2 bases and J by 3 bases, with 10 bases between the two germline ends. The CDR3 consists of 15 residues. The CDR3 DNA reads TGTGCCAGCAGTTACCGCTCCCAGTACACCGGGGAGCTGTTTTTT. It encodes CASSYRSQYTGELFF.

The V and J genes are TRBV14 and TRBJ1-2; 8 bases match TRBD1. The trim removed 1 base at V and 4 bases at J, leaving 2 bases unmatched. CDR1 SGHDN and CDR2 FVKESK come from the germline V gene. There are 14 residues in the CDR3. The CDR3 nucleotides read TGTGCCAGCAGCCAAGCAGGGGGCGCCTATGGCTACACCTTC. Translation: CASSQAGGAYGYTF.

The chain employs TRBV9 and TRBJ2-2; a weak D match, TRBD1 (6 bases). The CDR3 has 16 residues. The germline V gene has CDR1 SGDLS and CDR2 YYNGEE. With 4 bases removed from V and 0 bases from J, the gap between germline ends came to 13 bases. CDR3 region: CASSPTGLTNTGELFF. Here the CDR3 DNA reads TGTGCCAGCAGCCCAACAGGGTTAACGAACACCGGGGAGCTGTTTTTT.

The chain couples TRBV11-2 to TRBJ2-3, with D perhaps matching TRBD1 (6 bases). Germline CDR1 is SGHAT and CDR2 is FQNNGV. Trimming left V 3 bases short and J 0 bases short, with 10 bases between. CDR3 length equals 15 residues. The CDR3 nucleotides are TGTGCCAGCAGCTTCCCGGGACACAGCACAGATACGCAGTATTTT. It translates to CASSFPGHSTDTQYF. The entire variable domain, with the rest obtained from reference TRBV11-2 and TRBJ2-3, is as follows: EAGVAQSPRYKIIEKRQSVAFWCNPISGHATLYWYQQILGQGPKLLIQFQNNGVVDDSQLPKDRFSAERLKGVDSTLKIQPAKLEDSAVYLCASSFPGHSTDTQYFGPGTRLTVL.

The genes are TRBV11-2 and TRBJ1-4, with 8 bases matching TRBD1. V gave up 3 bases and J gave up 2 bases; unmatched junction bases: 5. The CDR3 is 16 residues long. The V gene's germline CDR1 is SGHAT and CDR2 FQNNGV. This CDR3 is CASSLGRGRTNEKLFF. DNA for the CDR3: TGTGCCAGCAGCTTGGGCAGGGGGCGGACTAATGAAAAACTGTTTTTT.

The CDR3: CASSSVTGATDTQYF. The CDR3 DNA reads as TGTGCCAGCAGTTCTGTGACAGGGGCTACAGATACGCAGTATTTT. The chain has TRBV6-2 or TRBV6-3 and TRBJ2-3, with 8 bases that match TRBD1. The CDR3 is 15 amino acids. The junction had 6 bases not matched to a gene; V was cut back by 4 bases and J by 3 bases. Germline CDR1 reads MNHEY; CDR2 reads SVGEGT.

The gene calls are TRBV6-1 and TRBJ1-4, with TRBD1 matching over 7 bases. Losses at the gene ends were 2 bases for V and 7 bases for J; bases not matched to a gene: 16. Germline V gene sequence: CDR1 MNHNS, CDR2 SASEGT. The CDR3 runs to 18 residues. CDR3 sequence reads: CASSENINRDSGLEKLFF. The CDR3 DNA reads TGTGCCAGCAGTGAAAACATCAACCGGGACAGTGGACTTGAAAAACTGTTTTTT.

This chain joins TRBV19 and TRBJ1-6; D gene uncertain. The CDR3 sequence is 12 residues long. V was trimmed by 4 bases and J by 7 bases, leaving 5 bases between them. CDR1 is LNHDA and CDR2 is SQIVND in the germline V gene (reference sequence). CDR3 residues: CASSRQNSPLHF. CDR3 nucleotides: TGTGCCAGTAGTAGGCAGAATTCACCCCTCCACTTT.

The rearrangement joins TRBV6-5 to TRBJ1-1; D remains ambiguous. This CDR3 contains 14 residues. V shed 2 bases and J shed 1 base, with 8 bases lying between them. Germline CDR1 and CDR2: MNHEY and SVGAGI. Here the CDR3 DNA reads TGTGCCAGCAGTTACCTATCAGGGAACACTGAAGCTTTCTTT. This encodes CASSYLSGNTEAFF.

V usage is TRBV4-1 and J usage is TRBJ1-5, with a possible D match to TRBD1 (5 bases). The CDR3 has 17 residues. The germline V and J ends were trimmed by 0 bases and 7 bases, with 19 bases remaining between them. Germline V gives CDR1 MGHRA, CDR2 YSYEKL. The chain's CDR3 is CASSQDWRGQVGQPQHF. CDR3 in DNA: TGCGCCAGCAGCCAAGATTGGCGAGGACAAGTGGGGCAGCCCCAGCATTTT.

J is TRBJ1-4 and V is TRBV7-8, with D possibly matching TRBD1 (6 bases). The germline V gene has CDR1 SGHVS and CDR2 FQNEAQ. The CDR3 runs to 14 residues. Trimming cost V 5 bases and J 6 bases, with 13 bases left between them. CDR3 protein: CASSPDSRDEKLFF. In nucleotides, the CDR3 is TGTGCCAGCAGCCCGGACAGTCGGGATGAAAAACTGTTTTTT.

The chain couples TRBV19 to TRBJ1-1; TRBD1 might be the D (5 bases). Germline lookup yields CDR1 LNHDA and CDR2 SQIVND (reference sequence). This CDR3 contains 14 residues. Trimming left V 4 bases short and J 4 bases short, with 13 bases between. The CDR3 reads CASSTPWGFTEAFF. The DNA of the CDR3 is TGTGCCAGTAGTACCCCGTGGGGCTTCACTGAAGCTTTCTTT.

The chain joins TRBV6-2 or TRBV6-3 to TRBJ1-2, with D possibly matching TRBD1 (6 bases). V dropped 6 bases and J dropped 7 bases, with 15 bases sitting between them. This CDR3 has 13 residues. The germline gives CDR1 MNHEY, CDR2 SVGEGT. CDR3 nucleotide sequence: TGTGCCAGCAGCCAACAGGGAACTCCTGGCTACACCTTC. Translating gives CASSQQGTPGYTF.

The V and J genes are TRBV18 and TRBJ1-1, with D possibly matching TRBD1 (6 bases). Looked up from germline, CDR1 is KGHSH and CDR2 is LQKENI. CDR3 length: 15 amino acids. V lost 6 bases and J lost 11, with 25 bases in between. CDR3 in DNA: TGTGCCAGCTCTCCCCCCCCAGGGCTGACAGGCCCCGCTTTCTTT. Translated, it gives CASSPPPGLTGPAFF.

This clone was seen a few times. The chain carries TRBV10-2 and TRBJ1-1, with D uncertain. Trimming removed 5 bases from V and 4 bases from J, with 17 bases in between. Germline loops: CDR1 WSHSY, CDR2 SAAADI. There are 15 residues in the CDR3. CDR3 sequence: CASSLPGFPSTEAFF. The DNA for the CDR3 is TGCGCCAGCAGTCTGCCCGGGTTCCCTTCCACTGAAGCTTTCTTT.